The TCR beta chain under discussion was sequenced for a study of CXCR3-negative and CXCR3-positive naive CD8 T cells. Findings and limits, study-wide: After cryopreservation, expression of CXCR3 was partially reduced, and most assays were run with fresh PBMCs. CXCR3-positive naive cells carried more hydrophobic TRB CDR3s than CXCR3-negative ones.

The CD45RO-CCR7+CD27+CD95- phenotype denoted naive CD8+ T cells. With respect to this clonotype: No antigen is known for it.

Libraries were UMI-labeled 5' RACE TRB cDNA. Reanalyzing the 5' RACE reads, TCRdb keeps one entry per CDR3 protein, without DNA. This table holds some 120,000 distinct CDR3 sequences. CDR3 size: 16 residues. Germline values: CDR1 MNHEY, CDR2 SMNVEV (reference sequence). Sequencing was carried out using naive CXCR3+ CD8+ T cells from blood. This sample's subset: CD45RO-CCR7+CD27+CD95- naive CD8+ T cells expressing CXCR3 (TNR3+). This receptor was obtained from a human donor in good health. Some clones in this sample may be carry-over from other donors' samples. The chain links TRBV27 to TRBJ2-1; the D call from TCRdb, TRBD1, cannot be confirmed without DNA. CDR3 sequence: CASSPDRGRLNNEQFF.